This T cell receptor (beta chain) emerged from a study of Ad26.COV2.S vaccination and SARS-CoV-2 variants (dated by TCRdb to about 2021). Regarding the study in general: Donors in the vaccine arm were drawn from COV1001, a multicentre, randomized, double-blind, placebo-controlled phase I-IIa trial testing Ad26.COV2.S in healthy adults. Dosing of Ad26.COV2.S was intramuscular, at either 5x10^10 or 1x10^11 viral particles, delivered as one shot or as two shots spaced 56 days apart. TCRbeta repertoire sequencing served as the tool for gauging how specific and how broad the SARS-CoV-2-reactive T cell receptors were following Ad26.COV2.S vaccination. The TCR-sequenced set comprised about 30 samples: roughly 19 Ad26.COV2.S vaccine recipients, 5 placebo recipients and 8 SARS-CoV-2 convalescent individuals. Blinding of investigators to trial group allocation was maintained during experiments and outcome assessment. Participants in the trial were split at random into five groups of five each, receiving low-dose or high-dose Ad26.COV2.S once or twice, or else placebo on both occasions. What the work shows at the level of the full study, not this receptor alone: Ad26.COV2.S recipients had higher spike-specific TCR breadth than placebo recipients (P = 0.0014). Substantial breadth of spike-specific CD8+ and CD4+ T cell responses was reported after vaccination. Comparable non-spike TCR breadth was observed between vaccine and placebo recipients, consistent with only spike being contained in the vaccine. The study was not powered for comparison of responses between vaccine doses or regimens. The authors noted that the TCR breadth and depth analyses may have underestimated total T cell responses.

This clone appeared once. Its antigen remains unidentified. Base qualities were left out, and no much larger clone turns up one base away. Including cysteine and phenylalanine, the CDR3 has 16 amino acids. The sequence is cut down to CDR3 DNA, 48 bases in frame from base 1. CDR1 KGHSH and CDR2 LQKENI were looked up in the germline V gene. V is clipped by 2 bases and J by 4 bases, and the sequence between their germline boundaries is 15 bases long. The treatment or condition label, as the study defines it: around 19 received Ad26.COV2.S at low or high dose, single or two shots; about 5 received placebo; per-sample allocation not given. For vaccine and placebo recipients, repertoires were sequenced using samples collected on day 63 after the first injection. Between 29 July and 7 August 2020, Cohort 1b enrolled 25 adults aged 18-55 years at one site in Boston, USA. As a vaccine, Ad26.COV2.S was a replication-incompetent adenovirus type 26 vector that expressed a prefusion-stabilized SARS-CoV-2 spike protein derived from the original Wuhan strain.

The immunoSEQ Assay was used to sequence TCRbeta CDR3 regions. After extraction, genomic DNA underwent amplification by bias-controlled multiplex PCR, followed by high-throughput sequencing. In the authors' own workflow: Collapsing and filtering of sequences were performed to quantify the absolute abundance of each unique TCRbeta CDR3 region. T cell fraction was estimated by normalization of TCRbeta template counts to usable DNA, with usable DNA being measured through amplification of reference genes present in all nucleated cells. Repertoire TCRs were annotated as SARS-CoV-2-specific when V gene, CDR3 amino acid sequence and J gene were exactly matched to a known reactive TCR set. The reference SARS-CoV-2 TCR set was derived from MIRA and filtered for enrichment in COVID-19-positive ImmuneCODE repertoires, a step that removed public or cross-reactive TCRs. Using the MIRA antigens, annotated TCRs were further analysed by specific ORF or by position within an ORF. Breadth was defined as annotated unique rearrangements over total unique productive rearrangements; depth was the summed frequency of those rearrangements. TCR breadth was compared between groups using two-sided Wilcoxon rank-sum tests. TCRdb provides this immuneACCESS table in a form limited to in-frame rearrangements. Some clones are lacking; in checked studies, under half of them reflect an unresolved V gene, and why the rest are absent is not known. V and J calls and clone size follow that table, whereas D and trimming were derived from the DNA. The sample has some 340,000 clones on record, around 84% of them singletons. Together, the top ten hold under 2% of the sample.

The V gene is TRBV18 and the J gene is TRBJ2-1, with the D segment possibly TRBD1 or TRBD2, each aligning over 5 bases. The receptor was isolated from a person between 18 and 60 years old who received the Ad26.COV2.S COVID-19 vaccine or a placebo. The starting material was peripheral blood, obtained in a trial of Ad26.COV2.S vaccine versus placebo. This receptor has the CDR3 CASSPMRGQEYNEQFF. The nucleotide sequence reads as follows: TGTGCCAGCTCACCAATGAGGGGTCAAGAGTACAATGAGCAGTTCTTC.